The 27 T cell receptor beta chains below all came from one sample that was sequenced in a study of cytomegalovirus exposure and HLA in healthy donors (dated 2017 in TCRdb). To prepare the library, the immunoSEQ multiplex PCR assay was applied. The multiplex PCR relied on a mix of 60 forward primers for TCR Vbeta segments and 13 reverse primers for TCR Jbeta segments. TCRdb took over this immuneACCESS table, retaining in-frame rearrangements with V and J assigned. Such tables are incomplete; in checked studies, under half of the missing clones stem from an unresolved V gene, and the remainder is unexplained. The sample contains roughly 190,000 clones, roughly 80% of them found a single time. Clones ranked in the top ten supply 1.5% to 2% of the sample. The source material was PBMCs. The receptor source for this set is a woman between 50 and 59 years old in good health and CMV-seronegative.

Only a few counts were recorded for this clone. CDR3 loop: CACQTGPTNEKLFF. The CDR3 DNA follows: TGTGCCTGCCAAACAGGGCCAACTAATGAAAAACTGTTTTTT. The genes are TRBV6-1 and TRBJ1-4, with a tentative D call TRBD1 (6 bases). Per the germline V gene, CDR1 is MNHNS and CDR2 is SASEGT. With 11 bases removed from V and 0 bases from J, the gap between germline ends came to 13 bases. The CDR3 is 14 amino acids.

J is TRBJ1-2 and V is TRBV18; tentatively, D is TRBD1 (6 bases). V lost 4 bases and J lost 6, with 12 bases in between. Germline CDR1 reads KGHSH; CDR2 reads LQKENI. The CDR3 runs to 13 residues. The CDR3 region is CASSQQQGDGYTF. The CDR3 nucleotides read TGTGCCAGCTCACAACAACAGGGCGATGGCTACACCTTC.

This clone was picked up one time. The CDR3 DNA reads as TGTGCCATCAGTGGCACCGGCAGCGGGAGGACGAAAGAGACCCAGTACTTC. Amino acids: CAISGTGSGRTKETQYF. V gene TRBV10-3 combines with J gene TRBJ2-5; 9 nucleotides align to TRBD2. The CDR3 extends over 17 amino acids. From germline, CDR1 is ENHRY and CDR2 SYGVKD. V trimming: 4 bases; J trimming: 3 bases; junction bases outside the gene matches: 12.

The V call is TRBV9, the J call TRBJ1-4, with D possibly TRBD1 on 5 matching bases. This CDR3 region has 16 residues. Germline CDR1 and CDR2: SGDLS and YYNGEE. The V end was cut by 5 bases, the J end by 2 bases, with 16 bases between. The CDR3 reads CASSEGWGTTNEKLFF. The CDR3 region has the DNA TGTGCCAGCAGTGAGGGGTGGGGGACTACTAATGAAAAACTGTTTTTT.

This clone came up a few times. The chain links TRBV4-1 to TRBJ1-1; 7 nucleotides align to TRBD1. Trimming cost V 4 bases and J 1 base; bases outside gene matches: 6. The CDR3 runs 15 residues. Germline V gene data show CDR1 as MGHRA and CDR2 as YSYEKL. CDR3 residues: CASSPRTGENTEAFF. The CDR3 DNA reads as TGCGCCAGCAGCCCCCGGACAGGAGAGAACACTGAAGCTTTCTTT.

The chain has TRBV4-3 and TRBJ2-5; 7 bases align to TRBD2. Trimming cost V 0 bases and J 2 bases; bases outside gene matches: 6. CDR3 length equals 16 residues. CDR1 LGHNA and CDR2 YSLEER come from the germline V gene. The chain's CDR3 is CASSQDARGRQETQYF. CDR3 bases: TGCGCCAGCAGCCAAGATGCGCGGGGGAGACAAGAGACCCAGTACTTC.

This clone was recorded only once. The chain employs TRBV7-8 and TRBJ2-1, with D perhaps TRBD1 (5 bases). Per the germline V gene, CDR1 is SGHVS and CDR2 is FQNEAQ. V was cut by 6 bases and J by 7 bases, with 10 bases left in between. The CDR3 is made up of 12 amino acids. Written as DNA, the CDR3 is TGTGCCAGCAGGACCAGGGTAAATGAGCAGTTCTTC. It codes for CASRTRVNEQFF. Filled out from reference TRBV7-8 and TRBJ2-1, the complete variable domain reads GAGVSQSPRYKVAKRGQDVALRCDPISGHVSLFWYQQALGQGPEFLTYFQNEAQLDKSGLPSDRFFAERPEGSVSTLKIQRTQQEDSAVYLCASRTRVNEQFFGPGTRLTVL.

The chain couples TRBV11-2 to TRBJ1-5; D not certain. This CDR3 is 16 amino acids long. Trimming took 1 base from V and 0 from J, leaving 10 bases between them. Germline V gene data show CDR1 as SGHAT and CDR2 as FQNNGV. CDR3 protein: CASSLVGSYSNQPQHF. The CDR3 DNA follows: TGTGCCAGCAGCTTAGTGGGCAGCTATAGCAATCAGCCCCAGCATTTT.

The chain recombines TRBV10-3 with TRBJ2-5; unclear D gene. Trimming removed 7 bases at V and 3 bases at J, with 12 bases between. Germline CDR1 reads ENHRY; CDR2 reads SYGVKD. The CDR3 runs 13 residues. CDR3 sequence reads: CAIKDSLEETQYF. The CDR3 nucleotides are TGTGCCATCAAAGACTCCTTAGAAGAGACCCAGTACTTC.

This clone showed up just a few times. The rearrangement uses TRBV10-2 and TRBJ2-3; possible D gene TRBD2, 5 bases. In germline, CDR1 is WSHSY, CDR2 SAAADI. CDR3 size: 16 residues. Trimming removed 1 base from V and 5 bases from J, with 16 bases in between. The CDR3: CASSEFAGQWGDTQYF. The CDR3 region has the DNA TGCGCCAGCAGTGAGTTTGCGGGCCAGTGGGGAGATACGCAGTATTTT.

The gene calls are TRBV11-1 and TRBJ2-7, with 10 bases matching TRBD1. Germline CDR1 reads SGHAT; CDR2 reads FQDESV (reference sequence). V trimming: 5 bases; J trimming: 3 bases; junction bases outside the gene matches: 10. The CDR3 runs 16 residues. In DNA form, the CDR3 reads TGTGCCAGCAGCCGCCACCCGGGACAGGGGCTCTACGAGCAGTACTTC. Protein sequence: CASSRHPGQGLYEQYF.

The chain uses TRBV11-3 and TRBJ1-1; tentative D call: TRBD1 (6 bases). The V end lost 1 base, the J end lost 11 bases, and 14 bases lay between the germline ends. CDR3 length equals 13 residues. CDR1 and CDR2 from the germline V gene are SGHNT and YENEEA. In nucleotides, the CDR3 is TGTGCCAGCAGCTTAGGTGGGGGCGGGGGGGCTTTCTTT. Its protein is CASSLGGGGGAFF. The full variable domain, with the rest looked up from reference TRBV11-3 and TRBJ1-1, is EAGVVQSPRYKIIEKKQPVAFWCNPISGHNTLYWYLQNLGQGPELLIRYENEEAVDDSQLPKDRFSAERLKGVDSTLKIQPAELGDSAVYLCASSLGGGGGAFFGQGTRLTVV.

V usage is TRBV18 and J usage is TRBJ1-2; 9 bases align to TRBD1. V trimming: 4 bases; J trimming: 4 bases; junction bases outside the gene matches: 4. CDR1 is KGHSH, CDR2 LQKENI, per germline. The CDR3 is 14 residues long. The CDR3 bases are TGTGCCAGCTCACTTCGGACAGGGGTCTATGGCTACACCTTC. This gives the protein CASSLRTGVYGYTF.

This chain connects TRBV2 to TRBJ2-7; 10 positions agree with TRBD1. The V gene end was trimmed by 11 bases and the J gene end by 2 bases; junction bases not matched to a gene: 9. CDR3 length: 14 amino acids. Germline CDR1 and CDR2: SNHLY and FYNNEI. CDR3 region: CASQWGQGTYEQYF. The CDR3 coding sequence is TGTGCCTCACAATGGGGACAGGGGACCTACGAGCAGTACTTC.

The chain links TRBV19 to TRBJ2-7, with 9 positions matching TRBD2. Germline-derived CDR1 and CDR2 are LNHDA and SQIVND (reference sequence). The ends lost 10 bases at V and 4 bases at J; junction bases unmatched: 17. This CDR3 is 16 amino acids long. The CDR3 spells CATSTGRPAGGYEQYF. CDR3 DNA: TGTGCCACCTCCACGGGACGGCCCGCGGGGGGGTACGAGCAGTACTTC.

The genes are TRBV6-1 and TRBJ1-6; the match to TRBD1 covers 8 bases. Germline V gene data show CDR1 as MNHNS and CDR2 as SASEGT. CDR3 length equals 15 residues. Trimming removed 4 bases from V and 7 bases from J; junction bases left unmatched: 6. The CDR3 nucleotides read TGTGCCAGCAGTGCGGACAGGGCTAGCAATTCACCCCTCCACTTT. This gives the protein CASSADRASNSPLHF.

CDR3 coding DNA: TGTGCCAGCAGTTTTGGAGTGGACAGCTCCTACAATGAGCAGTTCTTC. Translated: CASSFGVDSSYNEQFF. J is TRBJ2-1 and V is TRBV28, with D possibly TRBD1 on 6 matching bases. The CDR3 totals 16 residues. Germline V gene data show CDR1 as MDHEN and CDR2 as SYDVKM. Trimming pared 3 bases from V and 0 bases from J, leaving 12 bases between.

DNA for the CDR3: TGCGCCAGCAGCCCCGGGGGATCCTCTGGGGCCAACGTCCTGACTTTC. Translated, it gives CASSPGGSSGANVLTF. The rearrangement uses TRBV5-1 and TRBJ2-6, with D tentatively TRBD2 (6 bases). This CDR3 is 16 amino acids long. Trimming shortened V by 4 bases and J by 0 bases, and 11 bases separated the two germline ends. From germline, CDR1 is SGHRS and CDR2 YFSETQ.

This clone was detected ten times or more. The V and J genes are TRBV19 and TRBJ1-1; D may be TRBD1 (5 bases). From germline, CDR1 is LNHDA and CDR2 SQIVND (reference sequence). CDR3 length equals 14 residues. V lost 7 bases and J lost 4, with 16 bases in between. The CDR3 nucleotides are TGTGCCAGTACTAAGGACGTGGGGGGCACTGAAGCTTTCTTT. Its protein is CASTKDVGGTEAFF.

V gene TRBV6-5 combines with J gene TRBJ2-5, with TRBD2 identical over 7 bases. The germline CDR1 and CDR2 sequences are MNHEY and SVGAGI. The CDR3 consists of 13 residues. The V gene end was trimmed by 2 bases and the J gene end by 5 bases; junction bases not matched to a gene: 2. The CDR3 is CASSYGRVETQYF. CDR3 DNA: TGTGCCAGCAGTTACGGGAGGGTCGAGACCCAGTACTTC.

CDR3 amino acids: CASSLQGKVNQPQHF. The CDR3 nucleotides are TGTGCCAGCAGCTTGCAGGGTAAGGTGAATCAGCCCCAGCATTTT. The chain is built from TRBV5-6 and TRBJ1-5; tentatively, D is TRBD1 (5 bases). This CDR3 region has 15 residues. Looked up from germline, CDR1 is SGHDT and CDR2 is YYEEEE. Deletions cut 1 base from V and 4 bases from J, with 12 bases between.

A single count supports this clone. The J gene is TRBJ1-2, the V gene TRBV11-2; no definite D call. The germline CDR1 and CDR2 sequences are SGHAT and FQNNGV. The CDR3 extends over 16 amino acids. The V gene lost 6 bases and the J gene lost 4 bases, with 21 bases spanning the gap. CDR3 region: CASRPPEGTAFYGYTF. For the CDR3, the DNA is TGTGCCAGCAGGCCCCCCGAGGGAACAGCTTTCTATGGCTACACCTTC.

The chain has TRBV28 and TRBJ1-2; no firm D call. V was cut by 10 bases and J by 8 bases, with 11 bases left in between. Germline CDR1 and CDR2: MDHEN and SYDVKM. This CDR3 has 10 residues. The CDR3 DNA reads TGTGCCACCCTAGAGTGGGGCTACACCTTC. Translating it yields CATLEWGYTF.

This chain links TRBV6-5 with TRBJ2-2; TRBD1 aligns across 8 bases. The CDR3 length is 15 residues. The J segment lost 4 bases and the V segment lost 6 bases, leaving 7 bases of the junction unmatched. Germline lookup yields CDR1 MNHEY and CDR2 SVGAGI. CDR3 in amino acids: CASRDDRGGTGELFF. The CDR3 nucleotides read TGTGCCAGCAGAGATGACAGGGGTGGCACCGGGGAGCTGTTTTTT.

This rearrangement joins TRBV27 to TRBJ1-2, with TRBD1 identical over 10 bases. Germline values: CDR1 MNHEY, CDR2 SMNVEV (reference sequence). V was clipped by 5 bases and J by 7 bases; unmatched bases: 7. The CDR3 runs to 14 residues. For the CDR3, the DNA is TGTGCCAGCAGTCGTTTGACAGGGGGCGGTGGCTACACCTTC. This encodes CASSRLTGGGGYTF.

The chain combines TRBV18 with TRBJ2-3, with 7 bases fitting TRBD2. The germline gives CDR1 KGHSH, CDR2 LQKENI. The V and J ends lost 5 bases and 2 bases, in that order; junction bases with no gene match: 4. The CDR3 has 14 residues. The CDR3 coding sequence is TGTGCCAGCTCAAACAGCGGGAACACAGATACGCAGTATTTT. It encodes CASSNSGNTDTQYF.

This sequence joins TRBV27 and TRBJ1-3, with unresolved D. There are 15 residues in the CDR3. The germline V gene encodes CDR1 MNHEY and CDR2 SMNVEV (reference sequence). With 1 base removed from V and 0 bases from J, the gap between germline ends came to 7 bases. The CDR3 reads CASSLYPGSGNTIYF. CDR3 bases: TGTGCCAGCAGTTTATATCCAGGCTCTGGAAACACCATATATTTT.